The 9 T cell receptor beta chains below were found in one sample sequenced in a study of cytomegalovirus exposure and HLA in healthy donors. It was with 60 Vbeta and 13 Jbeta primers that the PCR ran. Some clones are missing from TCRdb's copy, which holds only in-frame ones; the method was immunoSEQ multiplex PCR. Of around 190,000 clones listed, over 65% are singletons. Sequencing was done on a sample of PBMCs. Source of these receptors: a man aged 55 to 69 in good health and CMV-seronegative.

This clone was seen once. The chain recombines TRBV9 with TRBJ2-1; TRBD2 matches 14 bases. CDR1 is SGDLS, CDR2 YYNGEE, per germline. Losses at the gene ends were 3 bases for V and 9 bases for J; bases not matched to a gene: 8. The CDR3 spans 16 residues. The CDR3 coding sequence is TGTGCCAGCAGCGCCACTCCGGGACTAGCGGGAGTTGAGCAGTTCTTC. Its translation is CASSATPGLAGVEQFF.

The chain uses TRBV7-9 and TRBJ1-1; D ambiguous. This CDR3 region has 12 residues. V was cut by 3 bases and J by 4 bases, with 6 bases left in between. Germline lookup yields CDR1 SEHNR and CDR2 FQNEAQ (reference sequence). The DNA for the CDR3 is TGTGCCAGCAGCTTTGGTAGCACTGAAGCTTTCTTT. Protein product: CASSFGSTEAFF.

The CDR3 loop reads CASSLDRSSTDTQYF. The CDR3 region has the DNA TGTGCCAGCAGCCTCGACAGGAGTAGCACAGATACGCAGTATTTT. The chain is built from TRBV5-4 and TRBJ2-3, with TRBD1 as a possible D gene (6 bases). Germline V gene lookup returns CDR1 SGHNT and CDR2 YYREEE (reference sequence). Trimming pared 4 bases from V and 0 bases from J, leaving 12 bases between. This CDR3 comprises 15 residues.

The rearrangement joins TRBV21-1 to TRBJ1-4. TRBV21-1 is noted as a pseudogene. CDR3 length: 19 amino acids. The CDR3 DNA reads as TGTGCCAGCAGCTCAAAGAGTGGACTACTATCGGCAACTAATGAAAAACTGTTTTTT. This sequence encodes CASSSKSGLLSATNEKLFF.

The CDR3 DNA reads as TGCGCCAGCAGCGAACTTAACTATGGCTACACCTTC. This gives the protein CASSELNYGYTF. The rearrangement joins TRBV5-1 to TRBJ1-2; the D is unclear. Germline V gene sequence: CDR1 SGHRS, CDR2 YFSETQ. V lost 4 bases and J 1 base, leaving 5 bases between the germline ends. This CDR3 region has 12 residues.

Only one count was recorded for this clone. Written as DNA, the CDR3 is TGCAGCGTGGGGCCGGGCCAGGGCTCTCCCGGGGAGCTGTTTTTT. Translating it yields CSVGPGQGSPGELFF. The chain uses TRBV29-1 and TRBJ2-2; D is perhaps TRBD1 (5 bases). Looked up from germline, CDR1 is SQVTM and CDR2 is ANQGSEA. The CDR3 runs 15 residues. The V end was cut by 6 bases, the J end by 6 bases, with 20 bases between.

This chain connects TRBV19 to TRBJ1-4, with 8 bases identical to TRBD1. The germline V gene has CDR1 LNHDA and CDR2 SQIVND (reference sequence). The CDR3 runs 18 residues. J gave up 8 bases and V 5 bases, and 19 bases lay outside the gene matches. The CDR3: CASSGGTGGFILREKLFF. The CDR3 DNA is TGTGCCAGTAGTGGGGGCACAGGGGGTTTTATACTGAGGGAAAAACTGTTTTTT.

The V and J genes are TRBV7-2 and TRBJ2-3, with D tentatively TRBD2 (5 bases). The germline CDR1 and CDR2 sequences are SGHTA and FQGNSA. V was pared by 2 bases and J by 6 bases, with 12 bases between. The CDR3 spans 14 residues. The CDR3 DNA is TGTGCCAGCAGCTTATTCGGGGATAGGGATACGCAGTATTTT. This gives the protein CASSLFGDRDTQYF.

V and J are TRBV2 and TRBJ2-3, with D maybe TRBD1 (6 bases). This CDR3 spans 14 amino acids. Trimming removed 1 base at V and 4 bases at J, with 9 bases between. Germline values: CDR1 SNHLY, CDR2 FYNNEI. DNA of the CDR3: TGTGCCAGCAGTGAAGGGACAGCGTCAGATACGCAGTATTTT. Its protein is CASSEGTASDTQYF.